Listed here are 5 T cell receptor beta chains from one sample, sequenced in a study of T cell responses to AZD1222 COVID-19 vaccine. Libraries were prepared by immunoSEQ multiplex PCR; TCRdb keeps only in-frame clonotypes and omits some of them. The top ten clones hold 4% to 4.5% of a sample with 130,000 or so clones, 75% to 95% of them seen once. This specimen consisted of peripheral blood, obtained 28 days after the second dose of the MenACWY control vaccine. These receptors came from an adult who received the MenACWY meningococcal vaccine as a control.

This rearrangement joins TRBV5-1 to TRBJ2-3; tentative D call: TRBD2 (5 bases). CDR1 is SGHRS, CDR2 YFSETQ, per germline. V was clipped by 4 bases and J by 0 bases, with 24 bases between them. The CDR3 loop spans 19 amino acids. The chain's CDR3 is CASSIRGAGLSTSTDTQYF. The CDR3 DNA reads TGCGCCAGCAGCATTCGGGGAGCCGGTCTCTCAACTAGCACAGATACGCAGTATTTT.

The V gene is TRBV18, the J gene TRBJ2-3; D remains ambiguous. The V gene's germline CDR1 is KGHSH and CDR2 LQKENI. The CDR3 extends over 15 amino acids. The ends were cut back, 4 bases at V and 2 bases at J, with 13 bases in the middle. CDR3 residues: CASSHYAPHTDTQYF. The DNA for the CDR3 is TGTGCCAGCTCACACTATGCCCCCCACACAGATACGCAGTATTTT.

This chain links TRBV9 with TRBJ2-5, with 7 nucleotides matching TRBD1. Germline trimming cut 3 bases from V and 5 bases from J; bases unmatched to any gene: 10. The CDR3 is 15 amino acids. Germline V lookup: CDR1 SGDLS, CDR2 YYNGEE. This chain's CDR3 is CASSATTGITETQYF. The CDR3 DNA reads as TGTGCCAGCAGCGCTACGACAGGGATTACGGAGACCCAGTACTTC. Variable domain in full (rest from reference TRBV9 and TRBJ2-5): DSGVTQTPKHLITATGQRVTLRCSPRSGDLSVYWYQQSLDQGLQFLIQYYNGEERAKGNILERFSAQQFPDLHSELNLSSLELGDSALYFCASSATTGITETQYFGPGTRLLVL.

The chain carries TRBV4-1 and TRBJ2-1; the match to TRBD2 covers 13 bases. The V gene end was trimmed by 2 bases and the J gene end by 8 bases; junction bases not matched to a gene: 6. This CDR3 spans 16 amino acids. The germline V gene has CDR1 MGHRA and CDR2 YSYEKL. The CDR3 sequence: CASSQPGLAGVDEQFF. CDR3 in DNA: TGCGCCAGCAGCCAACCCGGACTAGCGGGAGTAGATGAGCAGTTCTTC.

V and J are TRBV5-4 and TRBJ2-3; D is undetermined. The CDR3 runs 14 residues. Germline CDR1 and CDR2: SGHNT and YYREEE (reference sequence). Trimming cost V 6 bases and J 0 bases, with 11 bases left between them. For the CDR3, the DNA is TGTGCCAGCAAGGCCCAGTCCAGCACAGATACGCAGTATTTT. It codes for CASKAQSSTDTQYF. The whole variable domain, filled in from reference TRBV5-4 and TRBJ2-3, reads ETGVTQSPTHLIKTRGQQVTLRCSSQSGHNTVSWYQQALGQGPQFIFQYYREEENGRGNFPPRFSGLQFPNYSSELNVNALELDDSALYLCASKAQSSTDTQYFGPGTRLTVL.